In this sample, the clone carrying this T cell receptor beta chain turned up a few times. This specimen belongs to a study of T cells after yellow fever vaccination. TCRdb redid the calling of the 5' RACE reads with MiXCR, one entry per CDR3 protein. The sample includes some 120,000 distinct CDR3 sequences, 15% of them seen just once. Trimming removed 6 bases from V and 7 bases from J, with 15 bases in between. This CDR3 comprises 14 residues. CDR1 and CDR2 (germline): MNHEY, SVGAGI. This TCR came from a man younger than 30 who received the YFV17D yellow fever vaccine. The source material was CD8+ T cells sorted from PBMCs, sampled 5 days after the yellow fever booster vaccination. The V gene is TRBV6-5, the J gene TRBJ1-4, with a possible D match to TRBD1 (5 bases). The CDR3 sequence is CASSPDSSPEKLFF. Written as DNA, the CDR3 is TGTGCCAGCAGCCCCGACAGTTCCCCTGAAAAACTGTTTTTT.